The 20 T cell receptor beta chains given below trace back to one sample, sequenced in a study of CXCR3-negative and CXCR3-positive naive CD8 T cells. UMI-labeled 5' RACE yielded the TRB cDNA libraries. No DNA is given; TCRdb re-called the 5' RACE reads and lists each CDR3 protein once. This sample carries roughly 55,000 distinct CDR3 sequences, with over 0.45% going to the ten biggest clones. These receptors lack a known antigen. Study-level results: CXCR3-negative naive cells had less hydrophobic TRB CDR3s than did CXCR3-positive naive cells.

Sequenced: naive CXCR3+ CD8+ T cells from blood. Subset indicated: CD45RO-CCR7+CD27+CD95- naive CD8+ T cells expressing CXCR3 (TNR3+). Receptors were obtained from a human donor in good health. Some clones in this sample may be carry-over from other donors' samples.

The chain uses TRBV7-3 and TRBJ2-7; TCRdb names TRBD1, which stays unverified in the absence of DNA. This CDR3 comprises 13 residues. Germline V lookup: CDR1 SGHTA, CDR2 FQGTGA. The CDR3: CASSSGPSYEQYF.

The chain couples TRBV11-3 to TRBJ1-1; TCRdb's assignment of TRBD1 cannot be checked, as there is no DNA. This CDR3 is built from 14 residues. Germline V gene data show CDR1 as SGHNT and CDR2 as YENEEA. CDR3 protein: CASSLRDRGTEAFF.

V gene TRBV11-2 combines with J gene TRBJ2-7; lacking DNA, the TRBD2 call made by TCRdb goes unchecked. CDR1 is SGHAT, CDR2 FQNNGV, per germline. The CDR3 is made up of 16 amino acids. The CDR3: CASSSTSGRTTYEQYF.

The genes are TRBV28 and TRBJ2-7; TCRdb's D call, TRBD1, is unchecked because there is no DNA. CDR3 size: 15 residues. The germline V gene has CDR1 MDHEN and CDR2 SYDVKM. CDR3 residues: CASSPEGTETYEQYF.

The V gene is TRBV19, the J gene TRBJ2-1. Germline V gene sequence: CDR1 LNHDA, CDR2 SQIVND (reference sequence). This CDR3 spans 14 amino acids. The chain's CDR3 is CASSIRGSYNEQFF.

The chain recombines TRBV2 with TRBJ1-1. Per the germline V gene, CDR1 is SNHLY and CDR2 is FYNNEI. The CDR3 runs to 11 residues. CDR3 residues: CANGGPTEAFF.

This chain joins TRBV7-6 and TRBJ2-1. Germline V gene data show CDR1 as SGHVS and CDR2 as FNYEAQ. This CDR3 comprises 13 residues. The CDR3 region is CASSLEVLNEQFF.

The chain combines TRBV25-1 with TRBJ2-7; TCRdb's D gene call, TRBD2, goes unchecked for lack of DNA. The CDR3 has 15 amino acids. The germline gives CDR1 MGHDK, CDR2 SYGVNS. CDR3 residues: CASSEWIGTSGEQYF.

CDR3 sequence reads: CASSLVPNTEAFF. This sequence joins TRBV5-1 and TRBJ1-1. The germline gives CDR1 SGHRS, CDR2 YFSETQ. The CDR3 is 13 amino acids.

The chain is built from TRBV15 and TRBJ2-3; absent DNA, TCRdb's TRBD1 call cannot be checked. Germline V CDR1 and CDR2: LNHNV, YYDKDF (reference sequence). This CDR3 region has 14 residues. CDR3 residues: CATDGGVSTDTQYF.

The chain recombines TRBV9 with TRBJ2-1. Germline V gene data show CDR1 as SGDLS and CDR2 as YYNGEE. This CDR3 region has 11 residues. The CDR3 loop is CASSVGLALFF.

Judged by frequency, this clonotype is medium-sized (0.01 to 0.1%). The chain recombines TRBV20-1 with TRBJ2-3; TCRdb lists TRBD2, though no DNA is available to test this call. This CDR3 has 15 amino acids. CDR1 DFQATT and CDR2 SNEGSKA come from the germline V gene (reference sequence). CDR3 loop: CSAIPLADSTDTQYF.

The chain recombines TRBV3-1 with TRBJ2-3; TCRdb gives TRBD2 as the D gene, but with no DNA this cannot be confirmed. The CDR3 is made up of 16 amino acids. Germline CDR1 is LGHDT and CDR2 is YNNKEL (reference sequence). The CDR3 reads CASSPSRARNTDTQYF.

This chain's CDR3 is CASSLGGGSSYEQYF. This rearrangement joins TRBV27 to TRBJ2-7; TCRdb lists TRBD1, though no DNA is available to test this call. There are 15 residues in the CDR3. The germline V gene has CDR1 MNHEY and CDR2 SMNVEV (reference sequence).

This chain joins TRBV14 and TRBJ2-5. This CDR3 is 13 amino acids long. From germline, CDR1 is SGHDN and CDR2 FVKESK. The CDR3 is CASSQWGMETQYF.

The chain links TRBV2 to TRBJ2-2. The germline CDR1 and CDR2 sequences are SNHLY and FYNNEI. There are 15 residues in the CDR3. The chain's CDR3 is CASSDLLAHTGELFF.

This sequence joins TRBV29-1 and TRBJ2-7; TCRdb gives TRBD1 as the D gene, but with no DNA this cannot be confirmed. CDR1 and CDR2 from the germline V gene are SQVTM and ANQGSEA. This CDR3 contains 13 residues. The CDR3 loop is CSVKGEPPYEQYF.

The V and J genes are TRBV7-2 and TRBJ1-4; absent DNA, TCRdb's TRBD1 call cannot be checked. Germline V CDR1 and CDR2: SGHTA, FQGNSA. The CDR3 is 16 amino acids. CDR3 sequence reads: CASSLTGIRGDEKLFF.

The V gene is TRBV7-9, the J gene TRBJ1-3. The V gene's germline CDR1 is SEHNR and CDR2 FQNEAQ (reference sequence). The CDR3 extends over 14 amino acids. Here the CDR3 reads CASSQDQNKNTIYF. Complete variable domain (other parts from reference TRBV7-9 and TRBJ1-3): DTGVSQNPRHKITKRGQNVTFRCDPISEHNRLYWYRQTLGQGPEFLTYFQNEAQLEKSRLLSDRFSAERPKGSFSTLEIQRTEQGDSAMYLCASSQDQNKNTIYFGEGSWLTVV.

The chain links TRBV12-3 or TRBV12-4 to TRBJ2-6; there is no DNA to check the TCRdb D call of TRBD1. The CDR3 totals 17 residues. The CDR3 sequence is CARSPNTGGAGANVLTF.